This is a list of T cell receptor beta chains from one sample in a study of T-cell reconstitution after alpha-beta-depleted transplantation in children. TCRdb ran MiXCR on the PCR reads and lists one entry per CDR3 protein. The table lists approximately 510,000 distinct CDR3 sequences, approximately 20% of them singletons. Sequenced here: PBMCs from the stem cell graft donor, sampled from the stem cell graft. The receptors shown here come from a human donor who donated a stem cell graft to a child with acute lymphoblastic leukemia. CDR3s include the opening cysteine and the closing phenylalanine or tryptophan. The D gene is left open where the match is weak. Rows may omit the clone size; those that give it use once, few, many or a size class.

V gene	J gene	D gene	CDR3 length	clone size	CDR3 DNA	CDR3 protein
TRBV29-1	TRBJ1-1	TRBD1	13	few	TGCAGCGGTCGGACAGGTGGGTCCACTGAAGCTTTCTTT	CSGRTGGSTEAFF
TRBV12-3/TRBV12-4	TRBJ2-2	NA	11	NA	TGTGCCAGCCTCTACACCGGGGAGCTGTTTTTT	CASLYTGELFF
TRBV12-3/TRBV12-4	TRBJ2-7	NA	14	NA	TGTGCCAGCAGTTTTCGTCCAGGGGCCTACGAGCAGTACTTC	CASSFRPGAYEQYF
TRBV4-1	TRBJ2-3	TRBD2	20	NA	TGCGCCAGCAGCCAAGCTGATTCTTCTGGGGCGGGAGAGGTCCCAGATACGCAGTATTTT	CASSQADSSGAGEVPDTQYF
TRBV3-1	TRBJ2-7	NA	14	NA	TGTGCCAGCAGCCAAGCGCTGGGCCACTACGAGCAGTACTTC	CASSQALGHYEQYF
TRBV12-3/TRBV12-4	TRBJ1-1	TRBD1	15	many	TGTGCCAGCAGTTTAGAAGGGACAGCGAACACTGAAGCTTTCTTT	CASSLEGTANTEAFF
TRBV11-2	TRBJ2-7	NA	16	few	TGTGCCAGCAGCTTACGGCGGGGCGGTAGCTCCTACGAGCAGTACTTC	CASSLRRGGSSYEQYF
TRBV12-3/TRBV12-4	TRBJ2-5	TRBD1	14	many	TGTGCCAGCAGTACTCAGGGGGCTGGGGAGACCCAGTACTTC	CASSTQGAGETQYF
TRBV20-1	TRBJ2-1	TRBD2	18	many	TGCAGTGGTAGCGGTTGGGTTAGCGGGAGAGTAGGCTACAATGAGCAGTTCTTC	CSGSGWVSGRVGYNEQFF
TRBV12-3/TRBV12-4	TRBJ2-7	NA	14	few	TGTGCCAGCAGTTCTTCCGGGTCCTCGAGGGAGCAGTACTTC	CASSSSGSSREQYF
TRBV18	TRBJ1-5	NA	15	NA	TGTGCCAGCTCACCAACGACGGGAGGGGATCAGCCCCAGCATTTT	CASSPTTGGDQPQHF
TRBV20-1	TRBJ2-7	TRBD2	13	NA	TGCAGTGCACCTACTAGCGGGTCGAACGAGCAGTACTTC	CSAPTSGSNEQYF
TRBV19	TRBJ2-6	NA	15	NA	TGTGCCAGTAGCGCGGGGCGCTCTGGGGCCAACGTCCTGACTTTC	CASSAGRSGANVLTF
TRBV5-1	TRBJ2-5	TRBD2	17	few	TGCGCCAGCAGCTTGGAGCTTTTAGGACTAGCGGAAGAGACCCAGTACTTC	CASSLELLGLAEETQYF
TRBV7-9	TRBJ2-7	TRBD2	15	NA	TGTGCCAGCAGCTTATTTCTAGCGGGAGGTTACGAGCAGTACTTC	CASSLFLAGGYEQYF
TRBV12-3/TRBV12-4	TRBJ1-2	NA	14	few	TGTGCCAGCAGCCCTTGGACCACTAACTATGGCTACACCTTC	CASSPWTTNYGYTF
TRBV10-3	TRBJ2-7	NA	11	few	TGTGCCATCAGTGAACTATCCGAGCAGTACTTC	CAISELSEQYF
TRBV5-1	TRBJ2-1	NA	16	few	TGCGCCAGCAGCTTGGTTATGAGCGGATCCTACAATGAGCAGTTCTTC	CASSLVMSGSYNEQFF
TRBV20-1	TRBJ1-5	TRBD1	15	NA	TGCAGTGCGCCAGTCGGACAGGGTGGCAATCAGCCCCAGCATTTT	CSAPVGQGGNQPQHF
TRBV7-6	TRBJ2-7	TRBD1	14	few	TGTGCCAGCAGCGCCAGGGACAGTGACTACGAGCAGTACTTC	CASSARDSDYEQYF
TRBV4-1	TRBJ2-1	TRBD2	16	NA	TGCGCCAGCAGCCCTTTTGCTAGCGGGGCCTACAATGAGCAGTTCTTC	CASSPFASGAYNEQFF
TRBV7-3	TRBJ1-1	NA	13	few	TGTGCCAGCAGTCCTCCGGGGGGCCCTGAAGCTTTCTTT	CASSPPGGPEAFF
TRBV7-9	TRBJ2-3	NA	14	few	TGTGCCAGCAGCGACCCCGGGGGAACAGATACGCAGTATTTT	CASSDPGGTDTQYF
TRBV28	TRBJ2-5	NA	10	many	TGTGCCACGGGAAAAGAGACCCAGTACTTC	CATGKETQYF